The 14 T cell receptor beta chains below come from one sample, sequenced in a study of cytomegalovirus exposure and HLA in healthy donors. It was with 60 Vbeta and 13 Jbeta primers that the PCR ran. Sequenced by immunoSEQ multiplex PCR; TCRdb stores in-frame clones only, minus some. The table lists about 130,000 clones, around three quarters of them singletons. The sequencing sample was made of PBMCs. These receptors all stem from a man aged 30-40 years in good health and CMV-seropositive.

The V and J genes are TRBV10-1 and TRBJ2-3, with a possible D match to TRBD1 (5 bases). The V end lost 10 bases, the J end lost 2 bases, and 13 bases lay between the germline ends. Germline lookup yields CDR1 WNHNN and CDR2 SYGVQD (reference sequence). The CDR3 length is 13 residues. The CDR3 DNA sequence: TGCGCCACCAAACAGGCCCTCACAGATACGCAGTATTTT. Its protein is CATKQALTDTQYF.

This clone was observed once. Other nucleotide sequences in the sample specify the same CDR3. V usage is TRBV29-1 and J usage is TRBJ1-2; weak D call: TRBD1 (6 bases). The V gene's germline CDR1 is SQVTM and CDR2 ANQGSEA. The V gene lost 5 bases and the J gene lost 3 bases, with 13 bases spanning the gap. CDR3 size: 13 residues. The CDR3 coding sequence is TGCAGCGTTCGGACGGGGGGCCACTATGGCTACACCTTC. As protein: CSVRTGGHYGYTF.

This chain links TRBV11-2 with TRBJ1-2; tentative D call: TRBD1 (6 bases). The germline V and J ends were trimmed by 1 base and 4 bases, with 10 bases remaining between them. Germline CDR1 is SGHAT and CDR2 is FQNNGV. The CDR3 length is 14 residues. This CDR3 is CASSLAAGVYGYTF. CDR3 in DNA: TGTGCCAGCAGCTTAGCGGCAGGGGTCTATGGCTACACCTTC.

This clone was seen a single time. The gene calls are TRBV6-1 and TRBJ1-1; no definite D call. The CDR3 extends over 13 amino acids. The V gene lost 0 bases and the J gene lost 8 bases, with 10 bases spanning the gap. Germline V lookup: CDR1 MNHNS, CDR2 SASEGT. The CDR3 protein is CASSEALEIEAFF. CDR3 DNA sequence: TGTGCCAGCAGTGAAGCCCTCGAGATCGAAGCTTTCTTT.

This chain joins TRBV30 and TRBJ1-1; unclear D gene. The length of the CDR3 is 12 residues. Germline lookup yields CDR1 GTSNPN and CDR2 SVGIG (reference sequence). The V end was cut by 5 bases, the J end by 1 base, with 8 bases between. CDR3 bases: TGTGCCTGGGCCGAGGGGAACACTGAAGCTTTCTTT. Translating it yields CAWAEGNTEAFF.

The V gene is TRBV5-1, the J gene TRBJ1-1; unclear D gene. The length of the CDR3 is 11 residues. V was cut by 6 bases and J by 4 bases, with 7 bases left in between. Germline V gene lookup returns CDR1 SGHRS and CDR2 YFSETQ. The CDR3 nucleotides are TGCGCCAGCATCAGTACCACTGAAGCTTTCTTT. Residues: CASISTTEAFF. Combining the CDR3 with reference TRBV5-1 and TRBJ1-1 gives the whole variable domain KAGVTQTPRYLIKTRGQQVTLSCSPISGHRSVSWYQQTPGQGLQFLFEYFSETQRNKGNFPGRFSGRQFSNSRSEMNVSTLELGDSALYLCASISTTEAFFGQGTRLTVV.

The chain links TRBV12-5 to TRBJ2-7, with 9 bases identical to TRBD1. CDR1 LGHNT and CDR2 FRNRAP come from the germline V gene. The CDR3 spans 14 residues. V gave up 5 bases and J gave up 2 bases; unmatched junction bases: 4. The CDR3 sequence: CASGRGQGTYEQYF. The CDR3 DNA follows: TGTGCTAGTGGTCGTGGACAGGGGACCTACGAGCAGTACTTC.

This chain uses TRBV6-5 with TRBJ1-2; possibly TRBD1 for D (6 bases). Germline CDR1 and CDR2: MNHEY and SVGAGI. This CDR3 contains 14 residues. Trimming removed 6 bases from V and 4 bases from J, with 15 bases in between. In nucleotides, the CDR3 is TGTGCCAGCAGGACGGAGGAACAGGGCTATGGCTACACCTTC. Amino acids: CASRTEEQGYGYTF.

The gene calls are TRBV4-1 and TRBJ1-5, with TRBD1 as a possible D gene (5 bases). CDR1 MGHRA and CDR2 YSYEKL come from the germline V gene. V lost 0 bases, J lost 2 bases, and 20 bases lay in between. This CDR3 is 19 amino acids long. For the CDR3, the DNA is TGCGCCAGCAGCCAAGATGTGGGGGGGACCCGCCGTCGCAATCAGCCCCAGCATTTT. Its protein product is CASSQDVGGTRRRNQPQHF.

The genes are TRBV7-9 and TRBJ1-2; D is perhaps TRBD1 (6 bases). Germline CDR1 SEHNR, CDR2 FQNEAQ (reference sequence). The CDR3 has 17 amino acids. Trimming pared 2 bases from V and 0 bases from J, leaving 16 bases between. CDR3 loop: CASSLSGAVTANYGYTF. Here the CDR3 DNA reads TGTGCCAGCAGCTTATCAGGGGCCGTCACAGCTAACTATGGCTACACCTTC.

The chain is built from TRBV4-2 and TRBJ1-2; weak D call: TRBD1 (6 bases). CDR1 LGHNA and CDR2 YNFKEQ come from the germline V gene. Trimming cost V 1 base and J 7 bases, with 16 bases left between them. CDR3 length: 15 amino acids. DNA of the CDR3: TGTGCCAGCAGCCAAGGGGAGGCAGGGGAGGGTGGCTACACCTTC. As protein: CASSQGEAGEGGYTF.

The chain joins TRBV9 to TRBJ2-1; TRBD1 matches 11 bases. The CDR3 is 18 residues long. Losses at the gene ends were 1 base for V and 7 bases for J; bases not matched to a gene: 13. Germline V gene data show CDR1 as SGDLS and CDR2 as YYNGEE. CDR3 DNA: TGTGCCAGCAGCGTAAGGACAGGGGGCCCTCAAGGTGAGAATGAGCAGTTCTTC. It translates to CASSVRTGGPQGENEQFF.

J is TRBJ1-1 and V is TRBV7-9; 10 bases align to TRBD1. J lost 10 bases, V lost 2 bases, and 7 bases had no gene match. The CDR3 sequence is 14 residues long. Germline loops: CDR1 SEHNR, CDR2 FQNEAQ (reference sequence). The chain's CDR3 is CASSLPGQGSVAFF. The CDR3 DNA reads TGTGCCAGCAGCTTACCGGGACAGGGGTCGGTAGCTTTCTTT.

Here the CDR3 reads CASSRGQEAYEQYF. The CDR3 bases are TGTGCCAGCAGCCGGGGACAGGAAGCCTACGAGCAGTACTTC. This chain joins TRBV9 and TRBJ2-7; TRBD1 matches at 8 bases. Germline loops: CDR1 SGDLS, CDR2 YYNGEE. Unmatched junction bases numbered 5, after V lost 4 bases and J lost 2 bases. CDR3 size: 14 residues.